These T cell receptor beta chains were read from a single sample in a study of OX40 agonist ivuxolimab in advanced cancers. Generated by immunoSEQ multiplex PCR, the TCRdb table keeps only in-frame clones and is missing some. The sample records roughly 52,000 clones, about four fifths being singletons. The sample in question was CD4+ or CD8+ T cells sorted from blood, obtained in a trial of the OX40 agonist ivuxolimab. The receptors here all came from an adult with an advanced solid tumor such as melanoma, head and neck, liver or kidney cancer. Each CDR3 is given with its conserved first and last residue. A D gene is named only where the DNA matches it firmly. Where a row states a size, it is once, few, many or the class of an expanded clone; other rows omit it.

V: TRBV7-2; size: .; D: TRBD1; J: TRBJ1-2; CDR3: CASSLGTGDYGYTF; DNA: TGTGCCAGCAGCTTAGGGACAGGGGACTATGGCTACACCTTC
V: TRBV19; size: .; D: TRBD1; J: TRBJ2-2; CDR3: CASTRPAGTGYTGELFF; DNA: TGTGCCAGTACACGGCCTGCCGGGACAGGGTACACCGGGGAGCTGTTTTTT
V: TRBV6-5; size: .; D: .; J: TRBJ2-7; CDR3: CASSFNHGYEQYF; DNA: TGTGCCAGCAGTTTTAATCATGGCTACGAGCAGTACTTC
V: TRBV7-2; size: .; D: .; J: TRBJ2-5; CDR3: CASSLAGGDVETQYF; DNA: TGTGCCAGCAGCTTAGCGGGAGGTGATGTAGAGACCCAGTACTTC
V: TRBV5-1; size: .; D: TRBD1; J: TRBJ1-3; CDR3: CASSSTGAGTIYF; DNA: TGCGCCAGCAGCTCGACAGGGGCTGGCACCATATATTTT
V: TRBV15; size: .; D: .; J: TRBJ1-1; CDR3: CATSRDGVNTEAFF; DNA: TGTGCCACCAGCAGAGATGGGGTGAACACTGAAGCTTTCTTT
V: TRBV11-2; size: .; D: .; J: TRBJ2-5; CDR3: CASSSFQETQYF; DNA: TGTGCCAGCAGCTCCTTCCAAGAGACCCAGTACTTC
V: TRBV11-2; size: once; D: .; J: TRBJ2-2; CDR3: CASRILKGLNTGELFF; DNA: TGTGCCAGCAGAATCTTAAAGGGACTTAACACCGGGGAGCTGTTTTTT
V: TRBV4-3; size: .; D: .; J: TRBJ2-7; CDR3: CASSQVTTGYSYEQYF; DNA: TGCGCCAGCAGCCAAGTTACTACAGGGTACAGCTACGAGCAGTACTTC
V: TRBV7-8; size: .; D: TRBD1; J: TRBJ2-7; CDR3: CASNPGQSYEQYF; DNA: TGTGCCAGCAACCCGGGACAGTCCTACGAGCAGTACTTC
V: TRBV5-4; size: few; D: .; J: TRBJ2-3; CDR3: CASSLALTSLSNPDTQYF; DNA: TGTGCCAGCAGCTTGGCCCTAACTAGCCTTAGTAATCCGGATACGCAGTATTTT
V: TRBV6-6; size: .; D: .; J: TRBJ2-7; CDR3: CASSSLDLVAEQYF; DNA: TGTGCCAGCAGTTCCCTAGACCTCGTTGCCGAGCAGTACTTC
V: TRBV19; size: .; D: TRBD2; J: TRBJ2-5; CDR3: CASSIGAGGRQETQYF; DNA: TGTGCCAGTAGTATTGGGGCGGGGGGGAGACAAGAGACCCAGTACTTC
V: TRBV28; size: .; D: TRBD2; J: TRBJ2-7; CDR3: CASSSSSGRNYEQYF; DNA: TGTGCCAGCAGTTCATCTAGCGGGAGGAACTACGAGCAGTACTTC
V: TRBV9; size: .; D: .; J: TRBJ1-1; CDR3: CASSAHQNTEAFF; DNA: TGTGCCAGCAGCGCCCACCAGAACACTGAAGCTTTCTTT
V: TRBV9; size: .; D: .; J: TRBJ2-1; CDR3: CASSVMSSTSSNEQFF; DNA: TGTGCCAGCAGCGTAATGTCTTCCACCTCATCCAATGAGCAGTTCTTC